This T cell receptor (beta chain) emerged from a study of identical twins. In germline, CDR1 is SGHKS, CDR2 YYEKEE (reference sequence). This CDR3 comprises 13 residues. J was trimmed by 11 bases and V by 2 bases; bases with no gene match: 4. Unique molecular identifiers were present on cDNA, and template switching added a universal primer site. TCRdb used MiXCR to reprocess the 5' RACE reads, holding one entry per CDR3 protein. This sample carries fewer than 250,000 distinct CDR3 sequences, roughly 9.4% of them seen once, and the ten largest clones take about 5.2%. This clonotype showed up many times. Its specificity is unknown. Findings and limits, study-wide: In cord blood, abundant beta clonotypes had fewer insertions; memory showed no trend.

Healthy Caucasian individuals made up all the donors. Source material: memory (CD45RO+) T cells sorted from blood. The receptor comes from a woman aged 18-29 years in good health. V gene TRBV5-5 combines with J gene TRBJ1-1; 12 positions match TRBD1. The CDR3 DNA is TGTGCCAGCAGCTTATGGGACAGGGGGCATGCTTTCTTT. Amino acids: CASSLWDRGHAFF.